The 20 T cell receptor beta chains below come from one sample, sequenced in a study of STAT3 mutations in large granular lymphocyte leukemia. Sequenced by immunoSEQ multiplex PCR; TCRdb stores in-frame clones only, minus some. The table lists about 19,000 clones, about 90% of them singletons, with about 45% in the top ten. The antigens of these receptors remain unknown. Study observations and caveats: Every T-LGLL patient had at least one immunodominant TCRbeta clonotype.

The sequencing sample was made of peripheral blood mononuclear cells. The receptors were sampled from a man between 60 and 75 years old with T-cell large granular lymphocyte leukemia. Some clones in this sample may be carry-over from other donors' samples.

This chain joins TRBV5-4 and TRBJ2-6, with 12 bases matching TRBD2. Trimming cost V 0 bases and J 0 bases; bases outside gene matches: 7. The germline V gene has CDR1 SGHNT and CDR2 YYREEE (reference sequence). This CDR3 comprises 20 residues. In nucleotides, the CDR3 is TGTGCCAGCAGCTTGGCACTAGCGGGAGGCTTAAGCTCTGGGGCCAACGTCCTGACTTTC. It yields the protein CASSLALAGGLSSGANVLTF.

The chain has TRBV7-2 and TRBJ2-3, with D perhaps assigned TRBD1 or TRBD2 (6 bases each). CDR3 size: 15 residues. V lost 2 bases, J lost 9 bases, and 18 bases lay in between. The germline V gene encodes CDR1 SGHTA and CDR2 FQGNSA. This CDR3 is CASSLTGSWGETQYF. The CDR3 DNA is TGTGCCAGCAGCTTAACAGGGTCCTGGGGGGAGACGCAGTATTTT. The whole variable domain, remainder taken from reference TRBV7-2 and TRBJ2-3, is GAGVSQSPSNKVTEKGKDVELRCDPISGHTALYWYRQSLGQGLEFLIYFQGNSAPDKSGLPSDRFSAERTGGSVSTLTIQRTQQEDSAVYLCASSLTGSWGETQYFGPGTRLTVL.

The CDR3 region has the DNA TGTGCCAGCAGTTTATGGGGGGGATCCAGCAATCAGCCCCAGCATTTT. This codes for CASSLWGGSSNQPQHF. The rearrangement uses TRBV27 and TRBJ1-5; tentative D call: TRBD1 (5 bases). CDR3 size: 16 residues. The germline V gene has CDR1 MNHEY and CDR2 SMNVEV (reference sequence). The V end was cut by 1 base, the J end by 1 base, with 11 bases between.

J is TRBJ2-5 and V is TRBV11-3, with unresolved D. CDR3 length: 15 amino acids. Looked up from germline, CDR1 is SGHNT and CDR2 is YENEEA. V was clipped by 1 base and J by 3 bases, with 12 bases between them. The CDR3 DNA reads as TGTGCCAGCAGCTTAGGAGCAGTGAAGGAAGAGACCCAGTACTTC. Translation: CASSLGAVKEETQYF.

This clone was seen a handful of times. V gene TRBV11-3 combines with J gene TRBJ2-5, with a weak D call TRBD1 (5 bases). Per germline, CDR1 SGHNT and CDR2 YENEEA. Trimming removed 1 base at V and 3 bases at J, with 9 bases between. The CDR3 has 14 amino acids. CDR3 protein: CASSLGGSEETQYF. CDR3 DNA: TGTGCCAGCAGCTTAGGGGGCAGCGAAGAGACCCAGTACTTC.

CDR3 loop: CASSLGIRNTEAFF. The CDR3 DNA follows: TGCGCCAGCAGCTTGGGCATCAGGAACACTGAAGCTTTCTTT. This chain links TRBV5-1 with TRBJ1-1; D gene unclear. Trimming shortened V by 0 bases and J by 1 base, and 7 bases separated the two germline ends. The CDR3 extends over 14 amino acids. Germline values: CDR1 SGHRS, CDR2 YFSETQ.

This sequence joins TRBV4-1 and TRBJ1-5, with D unresolved. This CDR3 contains 15 residues. Germline V lookup: CDR1 MGHRA, CDR2 YSYEKL. Trimming left V 1 base short and J 1 base short, with 8 bases between. The CDR3 DNA reads TGCGCCAGCAGCCAAGGAGGCTTGAGCAATCAGCCCCAGCATTTT. Translated, it gives CASSQGGLSNQPQHF.

The rearrangement links TRBV4-2 to TRBJ2-7; perhaps D is TRBD1 or TRBD2 (5 bases each). Germline assignment: CDR1 LGHNA and CDR2 YNFKEQ. This CDR3 spans 15 amino acids. V lost 3 bases and J lost 5, with 17 bases in between. The CDR3 here is CASSQAGTRNHEQYF. The CDR3 DNA is TGTGCCAGCAGCCAGGCCGGGACCCGTAACCACGAGCAGTACTTC.

V gene TRBV4-1 combines with J gene TRBJ1-1; no clear D. Germline loops: CDR1 MGHRA, CDR2 YSYEKL. The CDR3 runs to 15 residues. The V end was cut by 4 bases, the J end by 4 bases, with 16 bases between. The CDR3 here is CASSRDPPGSTEAFF. DNA of the CDR3: TGCGCCAGCAGCCGCGACCCTCCCGGGAGCACTGAAGCTTTCTTT.

The chain joins TRBV19 to TRBJ2-3; 11 nucleotides align to TRBD2. V shed 5 bases and J 4 bases; nucleotides not matched to a gene: 8. This CDR3 is built from 16 residues. The germline gives CDR1 LNHDA, CDR2 SQIVND (reference sequence). The CDR3 protein is CASSQLAGVRADTQYF. CDR3 sequence (DNA): TGTGCCAGTAGTCAACTAGCGGGAGTTCGCGCAGATACGCAGTATTTT.

The V and J genes are TRBV7-2 and TRBJ1-6; TRBD1 is a possible D gene (5 bases). This CDR3 contains 16 residues. V lost 1 base to trimming and J lost 7 bases, with 14 bases between them. CDR1 is SGHTA, CDR2 FQGNSA, per germline. CDR3 in amino acids: CASSLEGMVGNSPLHF. The CDR3 DNA follows: TGTGCCAGCAGCTTAGAGGGGATGGTGGGGAATTCACCCCTCCACTTT.

This clone was recorded only once. The chain carries TRBV14 and TRBJ2-5; tentatively, D is TRBD1 (5 bases). Between the trimmed V and J ends, which lost 3 bases and 4 bases, there was a span of 15 bases. This CDR3 has 15 amino acids. Germline V gives CDR1 SGHDN, CDR2 FVKESK. The CDR3 protein is CASSQVARVGETQYF. Written as DNA, the CDR3 is TGTGCCAGCAGCCAGGTAGCCAGGGTCGGAGAGACCCAGTACTTC.

In DNA, the CDR3 is TGTGCCAGCAGTTCGGGACTACCGTCCTACGAGCAGTACTTC. Its translation: CASSSGLPSYEQYF. This chain uses TRBV28 with TRBJ2-7, with 7 nucleotides matching TRBD2. V was pared by 4 bases and J by 1 base, with 4 bases of the junction left unmatched. Germline CDR1 reads MDHEN; CDR2 reads SYDVKM. The CDR3 runs 14 residues.

V gene TRBV9 combines with J gene TRBJ2-7, with 12 bases fitting TRBD1. The CDR3 runs 15 residues. Germline loops: CDR1 SGDLS, CDR2 YYNGEE. The V gene end was trimmed by 2 bases and the J gene end by 4 bases; junction bases not matched to a gene: 4. CDR3 DNA sequence: TGTGCCAGCAGCGTGGGGACAGGGGGCGCTTACGAGCAGTACTTC. This translates into CASSVGTGGAYEQYF.

The genes are TRBV13 and TRBJ1-2; 7 positions match TRBD1. The CDR3 extends over 14 amino acids. The germline V gene encodes CDR1 PRHDT and CDR2 FYEKMQ (reference sequence). Germline trimming cut 4 bases from V and 4 bases from J; bases unmatched to any gene: 6. CDR3 in amino acids: CASSYGDRAYGYTF. The CDR3 DNA reads as TGTGCCAGCAGCTACGGCGACAGGGCCTATGGCTACACCTTC.

The gene calls are TRBV18 and TRBJ2-7; 9 bases align to TRBD1. CDR1 KGHSH and CDR2 LQKENI come from the germline V gene. The junction had 10 bases not matched to a gene; V was cut back by 5 bases and J by 5 bases. This CDR3 has 15 amino acids. In nucleotides, the CDR3 is TGTGCCAGCTCAGGACCCGGGACAGGGATGGACGAGCAGTACTTC. Residues: CASSGPGTGMDEQYF.

This chain uses TRBV9 with TRBJ2-7; D remains ambiguous. The length of the CDR3 is 13 residues. Trimming took 0 bases from V and 3 from J, leaving 7 bases between them. Germline V gives CDR1 SGDLS, CDR2 YYNGEE. The CDR3 loop is CASSVEPRYEQYF. The CDR3 nucleotides read TGTGCCAGCAGCGTAGAACCACGCTACGAGCAGTACTTC.

V and J are TRBV7-2 and TRBJ1-6, with 8 nucleotides matching TRBD1. After removal of 1 base from V and 10 bases from J, the junction contained 6 bases not matched to a gene. Germline V gene sequence: CDR1 SGHTA, CDR2 FQGNSA. This CDR3 spans 15 amino acids. The CDR3 DNA sequence: TGTGCCAGCAGCTTAGTTGGGACAGGTGGGTCACCCCTCCACTTT. It encodes CASSLVGTGGSPLHF.

In nucleotides, the CDR3 is TGTGCCAGCAGCTTAGTTACGCCTGGGGAGACCCAGTACTTC. Translated, it gives CASSLVTPGETQYF. This chain uses TRBV7-8 with TRBJ2-5; D not certain. V dropped 1 base and J dropped 5 bases, with 11 bases sitting between them. The CDR3 extends over 14 amino acids. CDR1 and CDR2 from the germline V gene are SGHVS and FQNEAQ.

This clone appeared a single time. V usage is TRBV7-9 and J usage is TRBJ1-2; D is undetermined. CDR1 is SEHNR, CDR2 FQNEAQ, per germline (reference sequence). V was pared by 4 bases and J by 8 bases, with 5 bases between. The CDR3 totals 10 residues. The CDR3 DNA follows: TGTGCCAGCAGCTCAGGAGGCTACACCTTC. This codes for CASSSGGYTF.